One and the same sample provided the 19 T cell receptor beta chains below, sequenced in a study of cytomegalovirus exposure and HLA in healthy donors listed by TCRdb under 2017. Receptor libraries were prepared by the immunoSEQ multiplex PCR assay. For the multiplex PCR, a mixture combining 60 forward primers for TCR Vbeta segments and 13 reverse primers for TCR Jbeta segments was used. TCRdb retrieved this table from immuneACCESS and kept in-frame rearrangements only. Not all clones are present; in checked studies, unresolved V genes account for under half, and no reason is known for the remainder. In all, the sample holds 150,000 to 200,000 clones, and around four fifths of those were seen once. In total, the top ten clones hold 1.5% to 2% of the sample. The sequencing input was PBMCs. The receptors were gathered from a man between 45 and 60 years old in good health and CMV-seronegative.

This chain joins TRBV5-1 and TRBJ1-2; no clear D gene. This CDR3 region has 13 residues. Trimming removed 0 bases at V and 4 bases at J, with 7 bases between. CDR1 is SGHRS and CDR2 is YFSETQ in the germline V gene. DNA of the CDR3: TGCGCCAGCAGCTTGGGAGCGCTCTATGGCTACACCTTC. It translates to CASSLGALYGYTF.

V is TRBV6-6 and J is TRBJ2-7; D might be TRBD2 (6 bases). The V end lost 9 bases, the J end lost 3 bases, and 21 bases lay between the germline ends. There are 15 residues in the CDR3. Germline-derived CDR1 and CDR2 are MNHNY and SVGAGI (reference sequence). As DNA, the CDR3 is TGTGCCAGTGGGAAAACCGGGACGGGGGTCTACGAGCAGTACTTC. Its protein is CASGKTGTGVYEQYF.

The chain carries TRBV6-1 and TRBJ1-2, with 8 positions matching TRBD1. The CDR3 is made up of 14 amino acids. Germline V lookup: CDR1 MNHNS, CDR2 SASEGT. Trimming at V came to 2 bases and at J to 7 bases, leaving 6 bases not matched to a gene. The CDR3 nucleotides read TGTGCCAGCAGTGAATTCCCAGGGGGCTCTGGCTACACCTTC. This encodes CASSEFPGGSGYTF.

This clone was recorded only once. This chain joins TRBV5-1 and TRBJ2-7, with 8 bases that match TRBD2. V shed 4 bases and J 2 bases; nucleotides not matched to a gene: 8. The CDR3 sequence is 15 residues long. Looked up from germline, CDR1 is SGHRS and CDR2 is YFSETQ. Written as DNA, the CDR3 is TGCGCCAGCAGCAAGACCGGGGGGGCCCCCTACGAGCAGTACTTC. This translates into CASSKTGGAPYEQYF.

The rearrangement uses TRBV6-4 and TRBJ2-7; D is undetermined. CDR1 is MRHNA and CDR2 is SNTAGT in the germline V gene. Between the trimmed V and J ends, which lost 6 bases and 6 bases, there was a span of 15 bases. CDR3 length: 13 amino acids. In nucleotides, the CDR3 is TGTGCCAGCAGCCAAACCCTGAACGGCGAGCAGTACTTC. This translates into CASSQTLNGEQYF.

V usage is TRBV14 and J usage is TRBJ2-3, with a tentative D call TRBD1 (6 bases). Germline loops: CDR1 SGHDN, CDR2 FVKESK. The CDR3 loop spans 16 amino acids. The V and J ends lost 0 bases and 2 bases respectively, with 12 bases between them. The CDR3 spells CASSQEDRLLTDTQYF. CDR3 in DNA: TGTGCCAGCAGCCAAGAGGACAGACTTCTCACAGATACGCAGTATTTT.

This clone was counted a single time. V gene TRBV27 combines with J gene TRBJ2-6; TRBD1 is a possible D gene (5 bases). The CDR3 extends over 15 amino acids. Trimming shortened V by 5 bases and J by 0 bases, and 8 bases separated the two germline ends. Germline V gene data show CDR1 as MNHEY and CDR2 as SMNVEV (reference sequence). This CDR3 reads CASSPRVSGANVLTF. Written as DNA, the CDR3 is TGTGCCAGCAGTCCCAGGGTCTCTGGGGCCAACGTCCTGACTTTC.

The CDR3 region has the DNA TGCGCCAGCAGCTTGTACGACAGGGACACAGATACGCAGTATTTT. Its protein is CASSLYDRDTDTQYF. This chain links TRBV5-1 with TRBJ2-3, with TRBD1 matching 7 bases. The germline gives CDR1 SGHRS, CDR2 YFSETQ. V lost 1 base and J lost 2; bases outside the gene matches: 4. The CDR3 sequence is 15 residues long.

The V call is TRBV2, the J call TRBJ2-5, with a weak D call TRBD2 (6 bases). CDR1 SNHLY and CDR2 FYNNEI come from the germline V gene. V lost 4 bases and J lost 4, with 13 bases in between. The CDR3 sequence is 14 residues long. The CDR3 sequence is CASSGLASAETQYF. The CDR3 bases are TGTGCCAGCAGTGGCCTTGCTAGCGCAGAGACCCAGTACTTC.

The CDR3 coding sequence is TGCGCCAGCAGCTTGTATTGGTCTAGCGAGCAATACAATGAGCAGTTCTTC. Translation gives CASSLYWSSEQYNEQFF. The J gene is TRBJ2-1, the V gene TRBV5-1, with a possible D match to TRBD2 (6 bases). The V gene's germline CDR1 is SGHRS and CDR2 YFSETQ. V was cut by 1 base and J by 4 bases, with 18 bases left in between. The CDR3 is made up of 17 amino acids.

The chain is built from TRBV5-1 and TRBJ2-1, with 11 bases that match TRBD2. The CDR3 has 15 amino acids. The germline V gene encodes CDR1 SGHRS and CDR2 YFSETQ. The V and J ends lost 2 bases and 9 bases, in that order; junction bases with no gene match: 7. In DNA form, the CDR3 reads TGCGCCAGCAGCTTTAGCGGGAGGGCGGACAGTGAGCAGTTCTTC. The encoded protein is CASSFSGRADSEQFF. Drawing the rest from reference TRBV5-1 and TRBJ2-1, the complete variable domain is KAGVTQTPRYLIKTRGQQVTLSCSPISGHRSVSWYQQTPGQGLQFLFEYFSETQRNKGNFPGRFSGRQFSNSRSEMNVSTLELGDSALYLCASSFSGRADSEQFFGPGTRLTVL.

The chain joins TRBV19 to TRBJ2-6; D is unclear. Germline-derived CDR1 and CDR2 are LNHDA and SQIVND (reference sequence). The CDR3 is 15 residues long. With 7 bases removed from V and 0 bases from J, the gap between germline ends came to 10 bases. Here the CDR3 reads CASTQQYSGANVLTF. CDR3 coding DNA: TGTGCCAGTACCCAACAGTACTCTGGGGCCAACGTCCTGACTTTC.

The chain uses TRBV5-1 and TRBJ2-7; the match to TRBD2 covers 8 bases. This CDR3 spans 15 amino acids. The J segment lost 6 bases and the V segment lost 4 bases, leaving 12 bases of the junction unmatched. Germline V gives CDR1 SGHRS, CDR2 YFSETQ. CDR3 protein: CASSPGGADPSEQYF. The CDR3 DNA reads as TGCGCCAGCAGCCCGGGGGGGGCCGACCCCTCCGAGCAGTACTTC. The variable domain in full, completed from reference TRBV5-1 and TRBJ2-7, reads KAGVTQTPRYLIKTRGQQVTLSCSPISGHRSVSWYQQTPGQGLQFLFEYFSETQRNKGNFPGRFSGRQFSNSRSEMNVSTLELGDSALYLCASSPGGADPSEQYFGPGTRLTVT.

This clone was counted only a few times. The chain carries TRBV19 and TRBJ1-1, with D possibly matching TRBD1 (6 bases). Trimming removed 1 base from V and 1 base from J, with 7 bases in between. The CDR3 is 14 residues long. CDR1 LNHDA and CDR2 SQIVND come from the germline V gene (reference sequence). CDR3 nucleotides: TGTGCCAGTAGTATAGGACAGGCGAACACTGAAGCTTTCTTT. It translates to CASSIGQANTEAFF.

J is TRBJ2-1 and V is TRBV18; TRBD2 aligns across 9 bases. This CDR3 is 15 amino acids long. Germline loops: CDR1 KGHSH, CDR2 LQKENI. The junction had 9 bases not matched to a gene; V was cut back by 6 bases and J by 6 bases. The CDR3 region has the DNA TGTGCCAGCTCTCCTAGCGGGACGCCTCCCAATGAGCAGTTCTTC. This translates into CASSPSGTPPNEQFF.

The chain is built from TRBV11-2 and TRBJ1-1; maybe TRBD1 (6 bases). Germline CDR1 SGHAT, CDR2 FQNNGV. Deletions cut 3 bases from V and 0 bases from J, with 8 bases between. The CDR3 runs to 14 residues. Written as DNA, the CDR3 is TGTGCCAGCAGCTTTCAGGGGATGAACACTGAAGCTTTCTTT. It codes for CASSFQGMNTEAFF.

This clone was detected only a few times. This chain links TRBV19 with TRBJ1-1; D possibly corresponds to TRBD1 (5 bases). CDR3 length: 14 amino acids. Germline CDR1 reads LNHDA; CDR2 reads SQIVND (reference sequence). V lost 4 bases and J lost 3, with 12 bases in between. For the CDR3, the DNA is TGTGCCAGTAGTAGTCAGCGGGGGTACACTGAAGCTTTCTTT. Encoded protein: CASSSQRGYTEAFF.

CDR3 sequence (DNA): TGTGCCAGCAGTCTCGTGACAGGGGGTCCTTATGGCTACACCTTC. Its translation: CASSLVTGGPYGYTF. The chain employs TRBV6-5 and TRBJ1-2; TRBD1 matches 9 bases. Per germline, CDR1 MNHEY and CDR2 SVGAGI. The J segment lost 5 bases and the V segment lost 5 bases, leaving 9 bases of the junction unmatched. This CDR3 contains 15 residues.

This clone was observed once. This sequence joins TRBV6-6 and TRBJ1-5; weak D call: TRBD1 (6 bases). With 4 bases removed from V and 3 bases from J, the gap between germline ends came to 10 bases. CDR3 length: 14 residues. Germline V gene lookup returns CDR1 MNHNY and CDR2 SVGAGI (reference sequence). CDR3 DNA sequence: TGTGCCAGCAGTTCTCAGGGGAACAATCAGCCCCAGCATTTT. Protein: CASSSQGNNQPQHF.